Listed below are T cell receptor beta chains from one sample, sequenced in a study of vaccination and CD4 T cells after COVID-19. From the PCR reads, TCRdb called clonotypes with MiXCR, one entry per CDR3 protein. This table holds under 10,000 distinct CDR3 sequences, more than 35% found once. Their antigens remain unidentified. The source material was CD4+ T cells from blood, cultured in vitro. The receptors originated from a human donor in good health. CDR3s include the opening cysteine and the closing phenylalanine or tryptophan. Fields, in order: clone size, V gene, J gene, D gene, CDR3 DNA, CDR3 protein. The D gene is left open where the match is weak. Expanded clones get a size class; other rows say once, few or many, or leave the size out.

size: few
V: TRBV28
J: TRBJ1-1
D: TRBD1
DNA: TGTGCCAGCAGTTCCGTGGACAGGCCATACACTGAAGCTTTCTTT
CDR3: CASSSVDRPYTEAFF

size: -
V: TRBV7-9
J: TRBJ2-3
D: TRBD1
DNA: TGTGCCAGCAGCCCCGGGACAGGGGGTACAGATACGCAGTATTTT
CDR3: CASSPGTGGTDTQYF

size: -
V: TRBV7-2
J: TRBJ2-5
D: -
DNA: TGTGCCAGCAGCCCCGGACAGAGACAAGAGACCCAGTACTTC
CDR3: CASSPGQRQETQYF

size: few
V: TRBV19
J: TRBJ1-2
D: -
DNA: TGTGCCAGTAGTATGACGAGAGGCGCAGCCTATGGCTACACCTTC
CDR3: CASSMTRGAAYGYTF

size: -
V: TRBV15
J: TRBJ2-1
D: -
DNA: TGTGCCACCAGCAGAGATCGTTCTCTTGTGGGAGTCTGGAATGAGCAGTTCTTC
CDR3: CATSRDRSLVGVWNEQFF

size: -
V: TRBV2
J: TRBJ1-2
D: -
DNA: TGTGCCAGCAGTGAAGGAGGGAATGGCTACACCTTC
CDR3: CASSEGGNGYTF

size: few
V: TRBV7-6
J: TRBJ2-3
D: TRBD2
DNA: TGTGCCAGCAGCTTTGCCAGCGGGATCGGTTATAGCACAGATACGCAGTATTTT
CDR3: CASSFASGIGYSTDTQYF

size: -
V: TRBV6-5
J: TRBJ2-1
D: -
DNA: TGTGCCAGCAGTTACGGGCTGCAGCTCCGTGAGCAGTTCTTC
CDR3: CASSYGLQLREQFF

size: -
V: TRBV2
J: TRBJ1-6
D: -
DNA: TGTGCCAGCAGTGATCGCGGGGCGAATTCACCCCTCCACTTT
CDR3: CASSDRGANSPLHF

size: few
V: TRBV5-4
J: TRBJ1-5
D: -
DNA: TGTGCCAGCAGCGAGGGGGGGGGCTATAGCAATCAGCCCCAGCATTTT
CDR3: CASSEGGGYSNQPQHF

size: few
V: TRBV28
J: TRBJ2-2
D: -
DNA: TGTGCCAGCAGGGGGGGGCCCAGGGAGCTGTTTTTT
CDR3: CASRGGPRELFF

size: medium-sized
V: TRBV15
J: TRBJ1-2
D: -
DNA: TGTGCCACCAGCCCCAGCGGGCCGGGCTATGGCTACACCTTC
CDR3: CATSPSGPGYGYTF

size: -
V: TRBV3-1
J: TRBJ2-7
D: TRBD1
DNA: TGTGCCAGCAGCCCCGATCCGGGACAGCTCTACGAGCAGTACTTC
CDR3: CASSPDPGQLYEQYF

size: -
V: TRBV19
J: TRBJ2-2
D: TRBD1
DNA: TGTGCCAGTAGTATAGTACAGGGGGCCTCCGGGGAGCTGTTTTTT
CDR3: CASSIVQGASGELFF

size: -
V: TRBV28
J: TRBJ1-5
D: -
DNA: TGTGCCAGCAACCCTCCACTTGGGGAGGGTCAGCCCCAGCATTTT
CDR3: CASNPPLGEGQPQHF

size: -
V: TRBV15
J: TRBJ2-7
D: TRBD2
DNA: TGTGCCACCAGCAGAGATCCCTTAGCGGGAGAGCAGTACTTC
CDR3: CATSRDPLAGEQYF

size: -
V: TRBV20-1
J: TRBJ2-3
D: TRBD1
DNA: TGCAGTGCTAGTAGAGGGACAGCCAGTTGGGATACGCAGTATTTT
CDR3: CSASRGTASWDTQYF

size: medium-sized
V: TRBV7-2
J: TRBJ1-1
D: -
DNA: TGTGCCAGCAGCACGTTCGCTGAAGCTTTCTTT
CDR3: CASSTFAEAFF

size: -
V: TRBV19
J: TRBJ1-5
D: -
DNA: TGTGCCAGTAAAGTGGTGTTCAGGGGTAAGGATCAGCCCCAGCATTTT
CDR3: CASKVVFRGKDQPQHF

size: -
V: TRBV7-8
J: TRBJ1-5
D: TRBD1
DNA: TGTGCCAGCAGCCGACAGACAGGGGCGAGCAATCAGCCCCAGCATTTT
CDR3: CASSRQTGASNQPQHF

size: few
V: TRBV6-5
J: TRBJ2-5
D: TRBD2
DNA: TGTGCCAGCAGTTACTCTAGCGGGAGGCTGGGGAAGACCCAGTACTTC
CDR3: CASSYSSGRLGKTQYF

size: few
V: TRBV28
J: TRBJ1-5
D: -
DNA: TGTGCCAGCAGTTTATTTCCAGGGCCGAATCAGCCCCAGCATTTT
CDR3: CASSLFPGPNQPQHF

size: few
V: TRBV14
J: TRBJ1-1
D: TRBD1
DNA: TGTGCCAGCAGCCAGCAACAGGGGGGCCGGACTGAAGCTTTCTTT
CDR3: CASSQQQGGRTEAFF

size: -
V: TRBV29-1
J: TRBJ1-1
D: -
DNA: TGCAGCGGCGATTCCCCTCGAACAGCTGAAGCTTTCTTT
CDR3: CSGDSPRTAEAFF

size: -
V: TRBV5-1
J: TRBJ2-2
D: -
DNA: TGCGCCAGCAGTCTGGGCGATAACACCGGGGAGCTGTTTTTT
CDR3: CASSLGDNTGELFF

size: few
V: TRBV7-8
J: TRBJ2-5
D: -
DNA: TGTGCCAGCAGCTTAGTACTTAATCTACAGGGAAGCGAAGAGACCCAGTACTTC
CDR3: CASSLVLNLQGSEETQYF

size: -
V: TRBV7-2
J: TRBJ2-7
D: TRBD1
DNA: TGTGCCAGCAGCTTATCCGGGACAGGGTTTATTTACGAGCAGTACTTC
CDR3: CASSLSGTGFIYEQYF

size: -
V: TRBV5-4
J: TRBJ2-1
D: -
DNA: TGTGCCAGCAGCCTGACTAGTAGAGGGGGTGAGCAGTTCTTC
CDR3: CASSLTSRGGEQFF

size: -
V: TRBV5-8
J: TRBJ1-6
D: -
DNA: TGTGCCTTTACCCGTGGGGGACGGGTGAGGGGCTCACCCCTCCACTTT
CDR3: CAFTRGGRVRGSPLHF

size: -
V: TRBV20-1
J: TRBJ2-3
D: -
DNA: TGCAGTGCTAGCGCGGGGGCGGGGCCGGACACAGATACGCAGTATTTT
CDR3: CSASAGAGPDTDTQYF

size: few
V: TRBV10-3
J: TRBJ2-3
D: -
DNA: TGTGCCATCAGCGACTTTATAGTAAGCACAGATACGCAGTATTTT
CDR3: CAISDFIVSTDTQYF

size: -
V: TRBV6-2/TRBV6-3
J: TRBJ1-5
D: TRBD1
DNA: TGTGCCAGCAGCACAGGGGGTCAAGGTCAGCCCCAGCATTTT
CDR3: CASSTGGQGQPQHF

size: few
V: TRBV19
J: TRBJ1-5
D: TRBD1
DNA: TGTGCCAGTAACTCGGACAGGGGAAGGCAGCCCCAGCATTTT
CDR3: CASNSDRGRQPQHF

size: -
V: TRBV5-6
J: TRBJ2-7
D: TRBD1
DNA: TGTGCCAGCATCAGACAGGGAATAAGCTACGAGCAGTACTTC
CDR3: CASIRQGISYEQYF

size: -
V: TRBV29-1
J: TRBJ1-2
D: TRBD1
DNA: TGCAGCGTAACCCGGACAGGGGGAATGAGCTACACCTTC
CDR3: CSVTRTGGMSYTF

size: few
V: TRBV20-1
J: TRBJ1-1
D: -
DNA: TGCAGTGGCACGGGACCGTCGAACACTGAAGCTTTCTTT
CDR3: CSGTGPSNTEAFF